The rows below give T cell receptor beta chains drawn from one sample of a study of blood T cell repertoires in COVID-19. Some clones are missing from TCRdb's copy, which holds only in-frame ones; the method was immunoSEQ multiplex PCR. The sample comprises under 250,000 clones, more than 85% of which are singletons, and approximately 6.8% rests with the top ten. The specimen sequenced was peripheral blood. All receptors derive from a woman between 65 and 79 years old with active or convalescent COVID-19. CDR3s include the opening cysteine and the closing phenylalanine or tryptophan. D genes are given only for firm matches. Rows give clone size only sometimes, using once, few, many, or a class for an expanded clone.

clone_size j_call d_call cdr3_length v_call cdr3_nt cdr3_aa
NA TRBJ1-1 NA 12 TRBV24-1 TGTGCCTCCCGCGGCCCGAACACTGAAGCTTTCTTT CASRGPNTEAFF
NA TRBJ1-4 NA 17 TRBV6-1 TGTGCCAGCAGTGCCGATCGCGGGTCCAGGAGAATTGAAAAACTGTTTTTT CASSADRGSRRIEKLFF
NA TRBJ2-2 TRBD1 15 TRBV5-1 TGCGCCAGCAGCTTGGCGGGACAGGGACTCGGGGAGCTGTTTTTT CASSLAGQGLGELFF
once TRBJ2-7 TRBD2 15 TRBV5-6 TGTGCCAGCAGACGTAGCGGGGGGCTGGGCTACGAGCAGTACTTC CASRRSGGLGYEQYF
NA TRBJ1-5 TRBD1 18 TRBV20-1 TGCAGTGCTAGTTTCCATCGACCCGGGACAGGGGTTAGTCAGCCCCAGCATTTT CSASFHRPGTGVSQPQHF
NA TRBJ1-2 TRBD1 19 TRBV18 TGTGCCAGCTCAGACTTGACAGGGTTACAGGTGGCACCTACCTATGGCTACACCTTC CASSDLTGLQVAPTYGYTF
NA TRBJ1-2 NA 15 TRBV18 TGTGCCAGCTCACTGGGGGCAGGGCATCGAGATGGCTACACCTTC CASSLGAGHRDGYTF
NA TRBJ2-2 NA 16 TRBV19 TGTGCCAGTAGTAACGGGGGTCAGGTGAACACCGGGGAGCTGTTTTTT CASSNGGQVNTGELFF
NA TRBJ1-6 NA 15 TRBV18 TGTGCCAGCTCACCGTCTCGGGTCAATAATTCACCCCTCCACTTT CASSPSRVNNSPLHF
NA TRBJ1-2 NA 14 TRBV7-9 TGTGCCAGCAGCCCTACAGGGTACAACTATGGCTACACCTTC CASSPTGYNYGYTF
NA TRBJ2-3 TRBD2 19 TRBV4-2 TGTGCCAGCAGCCAAGAGGGAGCGGGGGCTATCGGAGGGGCAGATACGCAGTATTTT CASSQEGAGAIGGADTQYF
NA TRBJ1-1 TRBD1 16 TRBV6-5 TGTGCCAGCAGTTTCTTAGACAGGGGGCCGAACACTGAAGCTTTCTTT CASSFLDRGPNTEAFF
NA TRBJ2-1 TRBD1 13 TRBV3-1/TRBV3-2 TGTGCCAGCACTTCGACAGGGCCCAATGAGCAGTTCTTC CASTSTGPNEQFF
NA TRBJ2-1 TRBD1 17 TRBV9 TGTGCCAGCAGCCTACCTGTAGGGACAGGGGTACACAATGAGCAGTTCTTC CASSLPVGTGVHNEQFF
NA TRBJ2-5 NA 15 TRBV7-9 TGTGCCAGCAGCTTAGTGTGGGCAGAAGAAGAGACCCAGTACTTC CASSLVWAEEETQYF
NA TRBJ1-2 NA 12 TRBV7-9 TGTGCCAGCAGCTTAGACTACGCTGGCTACACCTTC CASSLDYAGYTF
NA TRBJ2-2 NA 16 TRBV5-4 TGTGCCAGCAGCTTGGTTGGGACAGCGGGCCCCGGGGAGCTGTTTTTT CASSLVGTAGPGELFF
NA TRBJ1-2 NA 15 TRBV5-5 TGTGCCAGCAGCTTGGAAGCAGGGAGGAGCTATGGCTACACCTTC CASSLEAGRSYGYTF
NA TRBJ1-1 NA 15 TRBV7-6 TGTGCCAGCAGCCTGCCAGGGCGGGGGAACACTGAAGCTTTCTTT CASSLPGRGNTEAFF
NA TRBJ2-5 TRBD2 16 TRBV4-2 TGTGCCAGCAGCCAAGGCGCAGCGGGGTCCCAAGAGACCCAGTACTTC CASSQGAAGSQETQYF